This TCR beta chain was recovered during a study of T cell responses to AZD1222 COVID-19 vaccine. Germline-derived CDR1 and CDR2 are LGHDT and YNNKEL (reference sequence). Trimming cost V 8 bases and J 3 bases, with 13 bases left between them. The length of the CDR3 is 13 residues. Broader study findings: Of the AZD1222 recipients, only 6 or 7 were seropositive at baseline. Repertoire sampling occurred only after the peak T cell response.

TCRdb's copy holds only in-frame clones and misses some; the assay was immunoSEQ multiplex PCR. The table records roughly 150,000 clones, about 90% of them present only once. With respect to this clone: Its specificity is not known.

This receptor was obtained from an adult who received the AZD1222 COVID-19 vaccine. The sequencing used peripheral blood, collected 28 days after the second AZD1222 dose. This chain connects TRBV3-1 (or the pseudogene TRBV3-2) to TRBJ2-5; perhaps TRBD2 as D (5 bases). CDR3 amino acids: CASVNRDEETQYF. The CDR3 nucleotides read TGTGCCAGCGTGAATCGGGATGAAGAGACCCAGTACTTC.